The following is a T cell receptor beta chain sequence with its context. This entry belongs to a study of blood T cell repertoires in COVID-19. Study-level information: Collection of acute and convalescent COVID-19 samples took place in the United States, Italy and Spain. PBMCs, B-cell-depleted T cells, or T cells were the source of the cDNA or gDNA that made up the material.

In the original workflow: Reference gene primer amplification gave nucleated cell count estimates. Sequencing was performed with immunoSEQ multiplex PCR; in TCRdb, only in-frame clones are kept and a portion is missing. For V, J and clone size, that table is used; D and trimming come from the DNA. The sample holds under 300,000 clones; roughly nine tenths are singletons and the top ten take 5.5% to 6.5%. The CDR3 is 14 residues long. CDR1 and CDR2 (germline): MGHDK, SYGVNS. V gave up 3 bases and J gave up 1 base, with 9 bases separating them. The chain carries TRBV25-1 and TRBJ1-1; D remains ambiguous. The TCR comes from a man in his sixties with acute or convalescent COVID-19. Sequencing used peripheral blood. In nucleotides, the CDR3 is TGTGCCAGCAGTGATGAGAGACAGAACACTGAAGCTTTCTTT. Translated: CASSDERQNTEAFF.